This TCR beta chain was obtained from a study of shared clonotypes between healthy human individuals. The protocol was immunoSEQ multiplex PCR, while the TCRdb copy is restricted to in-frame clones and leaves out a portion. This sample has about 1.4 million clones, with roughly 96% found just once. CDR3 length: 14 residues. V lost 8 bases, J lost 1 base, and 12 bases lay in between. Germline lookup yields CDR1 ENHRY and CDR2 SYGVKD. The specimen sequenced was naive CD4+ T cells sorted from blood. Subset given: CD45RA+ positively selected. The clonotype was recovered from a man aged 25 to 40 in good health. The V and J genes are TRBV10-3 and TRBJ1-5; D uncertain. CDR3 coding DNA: TGTGCCATCCGCGCTGACCTAAGCAATCAGCCCCAGCATTTT. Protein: CAIRADLSNQPQHF.